This T cell receptor beta chain is drawn from a study of T-cell memory formation after mild COVID-19. Study conclusions and caveats: Clones that contracted from day 15 to 85 were balanced CD4/CD8, while later expanders leaned CD4+.

TCRdb itself ran the 5' RACE reads through MiXCR, one entry per CDR3 protein. The repertoire holds 470,000 or so distinct CDR3 sequences, about 20% seen once, with roughly 12% in the top ten. About this clonotype itself: Its target is unknown.

The sequence was collected from an adult woman who had mild COVID-19 (a few samples of this study predate the infection). Cell type and time point are not known. Specimen: PBMCs or a T cell subset sorted from them (not recorded which).

The CDR3 spells CSVGGGNTEAFF. CDR3 nucleotide sequence: TGCAGCGTTGGTGGGGGAAACACTGAAGCTTTCTTT. This chain connects TRBV29-1 to TRBJ1-1, with D possibly being TRBD1 (5 bases). The V end was cut by 4 bases, the J end by 2 bases, with 8 bases between. The CDR3 has 12 amino acids. Germline CDR1 is SQVTM and CDR2 is ANQGSEA.